A selection of T cell receptor beta chains follows, all from one sample in a study of regulatory T cells in long-lasting Graves disease. TCRdb re-called the multiplex PCR reads with MiXCR, one entry per CDR3 protein. The sample consists of about 540,000 distinct CDR3 sequences, about 13% of them appearing once. Another study also made use of these data, one on T cells in Graves' hyperthyroidism and ophthalmopathy.

Sample: peripheral blood mononuclear cells (PBMCs), taken at new diagnosis, from a patient treated with antithyroid drugs. These receptors were collected from a young man with Graves disease. The conserved cysteine and the conserved F or W are not part of the CDR3 here.

v_call | cdr3_aa
TRBV2 | ASKALAEYNEQF
TRBV6-1 | ASSTSGTTGETQY
TRBV12-3/TRBV12-4 | ASTELSNQPQH
TRBV20-1 | SAREGTSTYEQY
TRBV10-3 | AISDPLAGRGEQF
TRBV19 | ASSPRGLAGDNEQF
TRBV7-9 | ASSLQAGHYEQY
TRBV6-1 | ASSPPRGRRTEAF
TRBV12-5 | ASGLVPLPLYNEQF
TRBV19 | ASSIGRGPRYPYYNEQF
TRBV6-1 | ASGTGFSYEQY
TRBV24-1 | ATSEAGSSYEQH
TRBV7-6 | ASSWGDHMETQY
TRBV19 | ASSIRTRGGELF
TRBV29-1 | SVTQRESSYNEQF
TRBV12-3/TRBV12-4 | ASSSGTSGLSYEQY
TRBV14 | ASSQETGGGEKLF
TRBV7-2 | ASNSGTSTLEQY
TRBV27 | ASSFGGSGNEQF
TRBV6-2/TRBV6-3 | ASSEGGSIDTQY
TRBV3-1 | ASSRDETQY
TRBV12-5 | ASGPTSAYEQYFGPGPGELF
TRBV7-9 | ASSLAGQMHATNEKLF
TRBV7-9 | ASSGASRKNIQY
TRBV12-5 | ASGLLGNTIY
TRBV6-9 | ASSYKSRTDTQY
TRBV27 | ASSTRSARSNSPLH
TRBV5-4 | ASSRTGGAEQY
TRBV10-3 | AISNGTVSSYEQY
TRBV20-1 | NAKGKFGGSMREQY
TRBV6-5 | ASSYILGGTNEKLF
TRBV29-1 | SVEPDSLYGYT
TRBV19 | ASSIGLINEQF
TRBV20-1 | SAIPGLAGGPEQF
TRBV28 | ASSPLSSGAYYNEQF
TRBV9 | ASSRATSYNEQF
TRBV19 | ATSDRVMNTEAF
TRBV27 | ASSLLPTGTDTQY
TRBV27 | ASSSLSGTRNEAQH